Below are 29 T cell receptor beta chains sequenced from a single sample in a study of blood T cell repertoires in COVID-19. The data were produced by immunoSEQ multiplex PCR, yet TCRdb's version contains in-frame clones alone and is incomplete. The data contain some 270,000 clones, around 93% of them singletons. The sequenced sample consisted of PBMCs or T cells enriched from blood (not recorded which). These receptors were collected from a man between 40 and 49 years old who had been exposed to COVID-19.

The genes are TRBV3-1 (or the pseudogene TRBV3-2) and TRBJ1-1, with 9 bases matching TRBD1. With V trimmed by 2 bases and J by 2 bases, 6 bases remained unmatched. Looked up from germline, CDR1 is LGHDT and CDR2 is YNNKEL (reference sequence). This CDR3 comprises 16 residues. In nucleotides, the CDR3 is TGTGCCAGCAGCCAAAGCCCGGGACAGGGAAACACTGAAGCTTTCTTT. Translating it yields CASSQSPGQGNTEAFF.

This clone was recorded only once. The J gene is TRBJ2-1, the V gene TRBV11-2, with D maybe TRBD2 (6 bases). CDR1 and CDR2 (germline): SGHAT, FQNNGV. Trimming pared 4 bases from V and 4 bases from J, leaving 17 bases between. This CDR3 is built from 16 residues. The CDR3 spells CASSSFGTAGYNEQFF. As DNA, the CDR3 is TGTGCCAGCAGCTCCTTTGGGACGGCGGGGTACAATGAGCAGTTCTTC.

V and J are TRBV30 and TRBJ2-7; D might be TRBD1 (6 bases). Germline loops: CDR1 GTSNPN, CDR2 SVGIG (reference sequence). V was trimmed by 2 bases and J by 0 bases, leaving 14 bases between them. The length of the CDR3 is 15 residues. The CDR3 DNA sequence: TGTGCCTGGAGTATGGGACAAGGAAGCTCCTACGAGCAGTACTTC. Translated: CAWSMGQGSSYEQYF.

The chain links TRBV9 to TRBJ1-2; no firm D call. V shed 0 bases and J shed 4 bases, with 7 bases lying between them. Germline V gene lookup returns CDR1 SGDLS and CDR2 YYNGEE. The CDR3 totals 13 residues. Written as DNA, the CDR3 is TGTGCCAGCAGCGTAGCTCACAGCTATGGCTACACCTTC. This translates into CASSVAHSYGYTF.

This chain connects TRBV4-1 to TRBJ1-6, with D perhaps matching TRBD1 (5 bases). V was pared by 0 bases and J by 10 bases, with 16 bases between. This CDR3 is 16 amino acids long. In germline, CDR1 is MGHRA, CDR2 YSYEKL. The CDR3, as DNA: TGCGCCAGCAGCCAAGAGGCAAACAGGCTCAGGTCACCCCTCCACTTT. Translation gives CASSQEANRLRSPLHF.

This clone was counted only a few times. The chain joins TRBV19 to TRBJ2-1; D is unclear. Between the trimmed V and J ends, which lost 3 bases and 6 bases, there was a span of 6 bases. CDR1 and CDR2 from the germline V gene are LNHDA and SQIVND (reference sequence). The length of the CDR3 is 12 residues. CDR3 sequence: CASSIASNEQFF. As DNA, the CDR3 is TGTGCCAGTAGTATTGCGTCCAATGAGCAGTTCTTC. The entire variable domain, with the rest obtained from reference TRBV19 and TRBJ2-1, is as follows: DGGITQSPKYLFRKEGQNVTLSCEQNLNHDAMYWYRQDPGQGLRLIYYSQIVNDFQKGDIAEGYSVSREKKESFPLTVTSAQKNPTAFYLCASSIASNEQFFGPGTRLTVL.

The genes are TRBV5-5 and TRBJ2-1, with a weak D call TRBD1 (5 bases). Germline-derived CDR1 and CDR2 are SGHKS and YYEKEE (reference sequence). V dropped 2 bases and J dropped 0 bases, with 9 bases sitting between them. CDR3 length: 15 residues. The CDR3 bases are TGTGCCAGCAGCTTCTCAGGGAACTCCTACAATGAGCAGTTCTTC. Encoded protein: CASSFSGNSYNEQFF.

This rearrangement joins TRBV5-1 to TRBJ2-5, with TRBD1 matching 8 bases. Germline CDR1 is SGHRS and CDR2 is YFSETQ. The CDR3 covers 14 residues. V shed 4 bases, J shed 3 bases, and the junction held 5 bases outside the gene matches. The CDR3 protein is CASSAGQVKETQYF. The CDR3 nucleotides are TGCGCCAGCAGCGCGGGACAGGTTAAAGAGACCCAGTACTTC.

This rearrangement joins TRBV18 to TRBJ1-5; TRBD1 aligns across 7 bases. The CDR3 runs 15 residues. CDR1 is KGHSH, CDR2 LQKENI, per germline. V dropped 3 bases and J dropped 3; count of bases not matched to a gene: 5. The CDR3, as DNA: TGTGCCAGCTCACCTACAGGGGATAACAATCAGCCCCAGCATTTT. Encoded protein: CASSPTGDNNQPQHF. Variable domain in full (rest from reference TRBV18 and TRBJ1-5): NAGVMQNPRHLVRRRGQEARLRCSPMKGHSHVYWYRQLPEEGLKFMVYLQKENIIDESGMPKERFSAEFPKEGPSILRIQQVVRGDSAAYFCASSPTGDNNQPQHFGDGTRLSIL.

This rearrangement joins TRBV28 to TRBJ1-1; perhaps TRBD1 as D (5 bases). V was shortened by 6 bases and J by 4 bases, with 15 bases between the two germline ends. CDR3 length: 14 residues. CDR1 is MDHEN, CDR2 SYDVKM, per germline. CDR3 amino acids: CASSPPGGGTEAFF. The CDR3, as DNA: TGTGCCAGCAGCCCCCCCGGGGGGGGCACTGAAGCTTTCTTT.

This rearrangement joins TRBV20-1 to TRBJ2-7, with D perhaps matching TRBD2 (5 bases). The CDR3 extends over 11 amino acids. Trimming removed 2 bases from V and 6 bases from J, with 8 bases in between. Germline V gives CDR1 DFQATT, CDR2 SNEGSKA (reference sequence). The CDR3 DNA is TGCAGTGCTAGAATAGGAGGCGAGCAGTACTTC. It yields the protein CSARIGGEQYF.

V and J are TRBV11-3 and TRBJ1-4; unclear D gene. Germline assignment: CDR1 SGHNT and CDR2 YENEEA. The CDR3 length is 17 residues. V was pared by 0 bases and J by 7 bases, with 18 bases between. The CDR3 DNA follows: TGTGCCAGCAGCTTAGAGTTTCCAGGCCTCGCTCGTGAAAAACTGTTTTTT. Translating it yields CASSLEFPGLAREKLFF.

The chain combines TRBV28 with TRBJ2-7; D unclear. The CDR3 spans 15 residues. The germline V gene has CDR1 MDHEN and CDR2 SYDVKM. V lost 4 bases and J 3 bases, leaving 16 bases between the germline ends. CDR3 coding DNA: TGTGCCAGCAGTTCCCCCCCGATCTATTTCTACGAGCAGTACTTC. Translating it yields CASSSPPIYFYEQYF.

The rearrangement joins TRBV24-1 to TRBJ2-7; TRBD2 is a possible D gene (5 bases). V was cut by 4 bases and J by 6 bases, with 15 bases left in between. The CDR3 spans 14 residues. The germline gives CDR1 KGHDR, CDR2 SFDVKD. CDR3 sequence reads: CATSEGAVRGEQYF. The CDR3 nucleotides read TGTGCCACCAGTGAAGGCGCCGTCCGGGGCGAGCAGTACTTC.

The CDR3 nucleotides are TGTGCCAGCAGTTCACCAAAGGGGACAGTGAACTATGGCTACACCTTC. Translated: CASSSPKGTVNYGYTF. The rearrangement uses TRBV6-5 and TRBJ1-2; 7 nucleotides match TRBD1. Losses at the gene ends were 4 bases for V and 2 bases for J; bases not matched to a gene: 10. Germline values: CDR1 MNHEY, CDR2 SVGAGI. The CDR3 covers 16 residues.

This chain links TRBV28 with TRBJ1-2, with 8 bases aligning to TRBD1. CDR3 length equals 13 residues. The ends lost 6 bases at V and 4 bases at J; junction bases unmatched: 4. Per the germline V gene, CDR1 is MDHEN and CDR2 is SYDVKM. The CDR3 here is CASSLTGGYGYTF. The DNA of the CDR3 is TGTGCCAGCAGCCTTACAGGGGGCTATGGCTACACCTTC.

This rearrangement joins TRBV6-5 to TRBJ1-5; the D gene is possibly TRBD1 (6 bases). This CDR3 has 13 amino acids. Trimming stripped 7 bases from V and 0 bases from J, with 7 bases between. Per germline, CDR1 MNHEY and CDR2 SVGAGI. CDR3 nucleotide sequence: TGTGCCAGCACGACAGGTAGCAATCAGCCCCAGCATTTT. Amino acids: CASTTGSNQPQHF.

The rearrangement uses TRBV4-3 and TRBJ1-3; D unresolved. Germline lookup yields CDR1 LGHNA and CDR2 YSLEER. The CDR3 sequence is 16 residues long. V lost 0 bases to trimming and J lost 0 bases, with 9 bases between them. In nucleotides, the CDR3 is TGCGCCAGCAGCCAAGATAGCCTGATCTCTGGAAACACCATATATTTT. Protein: CASSQDSLISGNTIYF.

The rearrangement joins TRBV19 to TRBJ2-5, with a tentative D call TRBD2 (6 bases). In germline, CDR1 is LNHDA, CDR2 SQIVND (reference sequence). CDR3 length equals 15 residues. V gave up 3 bases and J gave up 4 bases, with 15 bases separating them. CDR3 sequence reads: CASSMGVGSGETQYF. In DNA, the CDR3 is TGTGCCAGTAGTATGGGCGTGGGTAGCGGAGAGACCCAGTACTTC.

The chain joins TRBV9 to TRBJ1-2; TRBD1 aligns across 10 bases. CDR1 SGDLS and CDR2 YYNGEE come from the germline V gene. V gave up 3 bases and J gave up 7 bases; unmatched junction bases: 6. The CDR3 consists of 14 residues. The CDR3 DNA reads TGTGCCAGCAGCGATCGACAGGGGGCGCCTGGCTACACCTTC. Its translation: CASSDRQGAPGYTF. The full variable domain, its missing parts supplied by reference TRBV9 and TRBJ1-2, is DSGVTQTPKHLITATGQRVTLRCSPRSGDLSVYWYQQSLDQGLQFLIQYYNGEERAKGNILERFSAQQFPDLHSELNLSSLELGDSALYFCASSDRQGAPGYTFGSGTRLTVV.

This sequence joins TRBV28 and TRBJ2-7, with TRBD1 matching over 10 bases. CDR3 length: 15 amino acids. Trimming took 5 bases from V and 0 from J; bases not matched to a gene: 4. From germline, CDR1 is MDHEN and CDR2 SYDVKM. Written as DNA, the CDR3 is TGTGCCAGCAGTAGGGGACAGGGGCCCTCCTACGAGCAGTACTTC. The encoded protein is CASSRGQGPSYEQYF. The entire variable domain, with the rest obtained from reference TRBV28 and TRBJ2-7, is as follows: DVKVTQSSRYLVKRTGEKVFLECVQDMDHENMFWYRQDPGLGLRLIYFSYDVKMKEKGDIPEGYSVSREKKERFSLILESASTNQTSMYLCASSRGQGPSYEQYFGPGTRLTVT.

There are a few counts of this clone. The rearrangement uses TRBV5-1 and TRBJ1-2; D unclear. CDR1 and CDR2 (germline): SGHRS, YFSETQ. This CDR3 has 14 residues. Trimming took 0 bases from V and 4 from J, leaving 10 bases between them. The CDR3 DNA reads TGCGCCAGCAGCTTGGATTCACCCAGCTATGGCTACACCTTC. Residues: CASSLDSPSYGYTF.

J is TRBJ2-2 and V is TRBV4-1; tentative D call: TRBD1 (5 bases). Looked up from germline, CDR1 is MGHRA and CDR2 is YSYEKL. Deletions cut 7 bases from V and 2 bases from J, with 14 bases between. The CDR3 has 15 amino acids. The CDR3 here is CASTLGAANTGELFF. CDR3 DNA sequence: TGCGCCAGCACCCTAGGGGCAGCTAACACCGGGGAGCTGTTTTTT.

In this sample, this clone turned up once. This sequence joins TRBV5-5 and TRBJ1-1; TRBD1 agrees at 8 bases. The length of the CDR3 is 15 residues. V shed 1 base, J shed 3 bases, and the junction held 5 bases outside the gene matches. The germline V gene encodes CDR1 SGHKS and CDR2 YYEKEE (reference sequence). The CDR3 here is CASSLTGGIYTEAFF. The DNA for the CDR3 is TGTGCCAGCAGCTTGACAGGGGGTATCTACACTGAAGCTTTCTTT.

This rearrangement joins TRBV7-9 to TRBJ1-4; D is perhaps TRBD1 (5 bases). V was trimmed by 3 bases and J by 8 bases, leaving 16 bases between them. The CDR3 is 15 amino acids. The germline V gene encodes CDR1 SEHNR and CDR2 FQNEAQ (reference sequence). CDR3 nucleotides: TGTGCCAGCAGCTTGGGACTCGACAGTACCGAAAAACTGTTTTTT. It codes for CASSLGLDSTEKLFF.

The chain links TRBV19 to TRBJ1-1; 11 nucleotides line up with TRBD1. Germline V CDR1 and CDR2: LNHDA, SQIVND (reference sequence). The V and J ends lost 6 bases and 0 bases, in that order; junction bases with no gene match: 12. CDR3 length equals 18 residues. In nucleotides, the CDR3 is TGTGCCAGTAGATACCGGGACAGGGGGTTCCTCTTGAACACTGAAGCTTTCTTT. Amino acid sequence: CASRYRDRGFLLNTEAFF. The entire variable domain, with the rest obtained from reference TRBV19 and TRBJ1-1, is as follows: DGGITQSPKYLFRKEGQNVTLSCEQNLNHDAMYWYRQDPGQGLRLIYYSQIVNDFQKGDIAEGYSVSREKKESFPLTVTSAQKNPTAFYLCASRYRDRGFLLNTEAFFGQGTRLTVV.

V gene TRBV7-9 combines with J gene TRBJ2-1, with D tentatively TRBD1 (5 bases). Germline V gene lookup returns CDR1 SEHNR and CDR2 FQNEAQ (reference sequence). Trimming cost V 5 bases and J 3 bases, with 20 bases left between them. The CDR3 totals 17 residues. CDR3 loop: CASSHQKGLGSYNEQFF. For the CDR3, the DNA is TGTGCCAGCAGCCACCAAAAGGGGCTAGGAAGCTACAATGAGCAGTTCTTC.

CDR3 DNA sequence: TGTGCCAGCGGAATTGGGGGGACTGGGGCCTACGAGCAGTACTTC. It encodes CASGIGGTGAYEQYF. The chain has TRBV27 and TRBJ2-7; D is perhaps TRBD2 (6 bases). V was clipped by 8 bases and J by 2 bases, with 19 bases between them. Germline-derived CDR1 and CDR2 are MNHEY and SMNVEV (reference sequence). The CDR3 length is 15 residues.

The chain is built from TRBV9 and TRBJ2-2, with 9 nucleotides matching TRBD1. The CDR3 runs to 16 residues. V was clipped by 0 bases and J by 6 bases; unmatched bases: 6. Germline V gene data show CDR1 as SGDLS and CDR2 as YYNGEE. The CDR3 nucleotides read TGTGCCAGCAGCGTAGCCCTGACAGGGGGTCCCGGGGAGCTGTTTTTT. Translated, it gives CASSVALTGGPGELFF.